This TCR beta chain was documented in a study of blood T cell repertoires in COVID-19 (dated by TCRdb to 2018 to 2021). For the study in its entirety: The collaborator samples originated in the United States, Italy and Spain and spanned the acute and convalescent phases of COVID-19. The material from the prospective study consisted of cDNA or gDNA derived from T cells, B-cell-depleted T cells, or PBMCs. The samples were drawn from the first 160 participants of the ongoing ImmuneRACE study and from 1,200 or so subjects provided by 6 global collaborators. The sample metadata nearly always contained a de-identified subject ID, COVID-19 status, age in years and sex. Deeply sampled blood TCRbeta repertoires from subjects exposed to, actively infected with, or recovered from COVID-19 were included in the dataset. Where available, HLA class I and class II types were taken from metadata supplied by the sample provider and were not determined by assay-based typing. The repertoires were made available in a free public database intended to serve as a resource for research on the immune response to SARS-CoV-2. Here is what the overall study found, with its caveats: How much clinical and demographic metadata was included differed by source and by participant, and the metadata was provided uncurated.

The germline V gene (reference sequence) gives CDR1 as MNHEY and CDR2 as SMNVEV. The CDR3 numbers 13 residues from cysteine through phenylalanine. Of the read, only the CDR3 DNA is kept; its 39 bases are in frame from base 1. V ends up 7 bases short and J 8 bases short, with an unmatched junction base count of 5. TCRbeta CDR3 regions were amplified from genomic DNA using the immunoSEQ Assay, a bias-controlled multiplex PCR. Turning to the authors' computational methods: Nucleated cell counts per sample were estimated from amplification of reference gene primers within the assay. To quantify the absolute abundance of each unique TCRbeta CDR3 rearrangement, sequence reads were collapsed and filtered. For each sample, productive Simpson clonality was calculated as the square root of Simpson's diversity index across productive rearrangements. This immuneACCESS table, as held by TCRdb, lists in-frame sequences with V and J called but not all clones. Of the missing ones, under half trace to an unresolved V gene in checked studies; the others have no known cause. That table furnishes V, J and clone size, whereas the DNA furnished D and trimming. This sample gives hundreds of thousands of clones in total; about four fifths of them show up just once. The ten top clones hold over 9% of the sample.

A second Seattle source provided samples from volunteer blood donors who had recovered from COVID-19. Each collaborating institution followed its own protocols to collect whole blood in K2EDTA tubes. For TCRbeta analysis, collaborators shipped samples as frozen whole blood, isolated PBMCs, or DNA extracted from either of those sample types. Worth noting for this clone: What this receptor recognizes is not known. Base qualities are not provided; no much larger clone lies one nucleotide away.

The sequencing input was peripheral blood. The rearranged chain carries TRBV27 and TRBJ1-4, and 9 junctional nucleotides match TRBD1. This receptor was obtained from a woman in her forties or fifties who had recovered from COVID-19. The DNA sequence is as follows: TGTGCCAGCACCGGGACAGGGTACGAAAAACTGTTTTTT. It encodes CASTGTGYEKLFF.